This TCR beta chain is from a study of CD8 T cells in Susac syndrome. Random hexamers were used to reverse transcribe an amount of about 0.5 to 1 ug RNA. A single record per CDR3 protein comes from TCRdb applying MiXCR to the immunoSEQ multiplex PCR reads. The data show some 300,000 distinct CDR3 sequences, 85% seen once. V was pared by 2 bases and J by 7 bases, with 12 bases between. CDR3 length: 15 amino acids. CDR1 MNHEY and CDR2 SVGEGT come from the germline V gene. TEMRA cells were enriched by FACS, while CD8+ and CD4+ T cells were obtained through a negative isolation that was performed magnetically.

The clonotype comes from a human donor with multiple sclerosis. Source material: CD8+ T cells from PBMCs. The V call is TRBV6-2 or TRBV6-3, the J call TRBJ1-6; D may be TRBD1 (5 bases). The CDR3 nucleotides read TGTGCCAGCAGTTACCCGGGACTTGGCAATTCACCCCTCCACTTT. This sequence encodes CASSYPGLGNSPLHF.